The clone carrying this TCR beta chain was observed at least ten times. What it binds is unknown. The sample originates from a study of T cells in Graves' hyperthyroidism and ophthalmopathy. Findings of the study overall: Also found in blood were most expanded thyroid clonotypes above 0.001. The model made its ophthalmopathy prediction, and onset followed a median approximately six months later.

Uncontrolled infection, other autoimmune disease, pregnancy or lactation led to exclusion. The sample of blood was obtained at first hyperthyroidism diagnosis (before any ophthalmopathy symptoms). The TCR beta CDR3 regions underwent amplification using RNA transcripts as the source. HTBI primers were the set used in a first-round RT-PCR of the TCR CDR3. TCRdb re-called the multiplex PCR reads through MiXCR, storing one row per CDR3 protein. The sample includes around 700,000 distinct CDR3 sequences, around a sixth of them seen just once. Germline CDR1 is SGHRS and CDR2 is YFSETQ. V lost 0 bases, J lost 4 bases, and 13 bases lay in between. CDR3 length equals 15 residues.

The sample was blood. This rearrangement joins TRBV5-1 to TRBJ1-2; tentative D call: TRBD1 (6 bases). This clonotype was sampled from a woman between 50 and 59 years old with Graves' hyperthyroidism that later progressed to Graves' ophthalmopathy. As DNA, the CDR3 is TGCGCCAGCAGCTTGGTAATGGGCAGGGGCTATGGCTACACCTTC. Amino acid sequence: CASSLVMGRGYGYTF.